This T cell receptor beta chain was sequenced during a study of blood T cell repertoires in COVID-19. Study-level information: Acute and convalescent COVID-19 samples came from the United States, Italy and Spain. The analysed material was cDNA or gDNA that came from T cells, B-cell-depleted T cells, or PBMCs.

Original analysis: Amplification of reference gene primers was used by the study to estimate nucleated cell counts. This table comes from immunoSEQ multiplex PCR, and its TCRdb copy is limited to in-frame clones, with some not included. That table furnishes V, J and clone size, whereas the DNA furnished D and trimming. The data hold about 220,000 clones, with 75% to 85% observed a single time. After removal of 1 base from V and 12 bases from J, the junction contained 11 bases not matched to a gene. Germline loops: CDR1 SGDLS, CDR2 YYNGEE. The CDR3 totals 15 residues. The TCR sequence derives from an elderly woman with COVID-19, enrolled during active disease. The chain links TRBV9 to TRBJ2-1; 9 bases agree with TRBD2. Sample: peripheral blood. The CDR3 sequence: CASSVRGGGVDAQFF. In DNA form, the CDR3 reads TGTGCCAGCAGCGTACGAGGCGGGGGGGTGGACGCGCAGTTCTTC.